The sequence of this T cell receptor (beta chain) was determined in a study of blood T cell repertoires in COVID-19. The overall study: The samples span acute and convalescent COVID-19 from the United States, Italy and Spain.

Clinical histories supplied by participants themselves formed the basis of cohort assignment. V gave up 3 bases and J gave up 4 bases; unmatched junction bases: 5. CDR1 is ENHRY, CDR2 SYGVKD, per germline. The length of the CDR3 is 14 residues. Study processing details: How many nucleated cells were present was estimated from reference gene primer amplification. Clones were read by immunoSEQ multiplex PCR, and TCRdb kept only the in-frame ones, dropping some. That table gives V, J and clone size, and the DNA gave D and trimming. The table lists about 62,000 clones, under 80% of them singletons. This TCR derives from a woman between 55 and 75 years old who had been exposed to COVID-19. The V gene is TRBV10-3, the J gene TRBJ2-5, with 7 bases lining up with TRBD2. Sequenced sample: PBMCs or T cells enriched from blood (not recorded which). DNA for the CDR3: TGTGCCATCAGTGACCGGGACTATCGAGAGACCCAGTACTTC. It is translated as CAISDRDYRETQYF.